Shown below are 25 T cell receptor beta chains from a single sample sequenced in a study of T cells in Graves' hyperthyroidism and ophthalmopathy. TCR beta CDR3 regions were amplified from RNA. During a first-round RT-PCR of the TCR CDR3, the HTBI primer set was used. TCRdb processed the multiplex PCR reads anew with MiXCR; each CDR3 protein has one entry. Of 350,000 to 450,000 distinct CDR3 sequences listed, about 14% are singletons. The specimen sequenced was blood. These receptor sequences come from a man aged 50-60 years with Graves' ophthalmopathy.

The chain links TRBV19 to TRBJ2-7; D could derive from TRBD1 or TRBD2 (5 bases each). This CDR3 is 16 amino acids long. The germline CDR1 and CDR2 sequences are LNHDA and SQIVND (reference sequence). The germline V and J ends were trimmed by 7 bases and 3 bases, with 22 bases remaining between them. CDR3 amino acids: CASNRSRGLIVYEQYF. DNA of the CDR3: TGTGCCAGTAATCGGTCACGGGGCCTCATCGTCTACGAGCAGTACTTC.

This clonotype was recorded at least ten times. The chain carries TRBV7-9 and TRBJ1-2; TRBD1 matches 8 bases. After removal of 2 bases from V and 4 bases from J, the junction contained 9 bases not matched to a gene. Germline V gene data show CDR1 as SEHNR and CDR2 as FQNEAQ (reference sequence). The CDR3 is 16 residues long. The CDR3 loop is CASSLRNEDRAYGYTF. The CDR3 DNA follows: TGTGCCAGCAGCTTAAGGAACGAGGACAGGGCCTATGGCTACACCTTC.

This clonotype was picked up many times. The chain uses TRBV6-1 and TRBJ2-5, with D maybe TRBD1 (6 bases). The CDR3 consists of 14 residues. Per the germline V gene, CDR1 is MNHNS and CDR2 is SASEGT. The V end was cut by 5 bases, the J end by 5 bases, with 15 bases between. As DNA, the CDR3 is TGTGCCAGCAGTCAAGGACAGAGGTTGGAGACCCAGTACTTC. Translation: CASSQGQRLETQYF.

The chain employs TRBV5-1 and TRBJ2-7; the match to TRBD1 covers 12 bases. The CDR3 loop spans 17 amino acids. Germline CDR1 reads SGHRS; CDR2 reads YFSETQ. The V and J ends lost 2 bases and 6 bases, in that order; junction bases with no gene match: 12. CDR3 coding DNA: TGCGCCAGCAGCTTTATGGCCACCGGGACAGGGGGCTCCGAGCAGTACTTC. This encodes CASSFMATGTGGSEQYF.

In this sample, this clonotype turned up many times. The chain employs TRBV30 and TRBJ1-5, with D maybe TRBD1 (6 bases). V shed 4 bases and J shed 8 bases, with 18 bases lying between them. The CDR3 is 14 amino acids. Germline CDR1 reads GTSNPN; CDR2 reads SVGIG (reference sequence). The CDR3 nucleotides read TGTGCCTGGAAACAACAGGGAGGAATCAAGCCCCAGCATTTT. Encoded protein: CAWKQQGGIKPQHF.

In its sample, this clonotype was seen once. CDR3 in DNA: TGCAGTGCAGAGAGGACTAGCGGGAGGGCCAATGAGCAGTTCTTC. This encodes CSAERTSGRANEQFF. V and J are TRBV20-1 and TRBJ2-1; 15 bases map to TRBD2. The V and J ends lost 6 bases and 6 bases, in that order; junction bases with no gene match: 6. Germline V CDR1 and CDR2: DFQATT, SNEGSKA (reference sequence). This CDR3 contains 15 residues.

This clonotype was picked up many times. J is TRBJ1-4 and V is TRBV28, with D maybe TRBD1 (6 bases). The CDR3 runs 13 residues. Germline V gene data show CDR1 as MDHEN and CDR2 as SYDVKM. Trimming took 6 bases from V and 8 from J, leaving 13 bases between them. CDR3 protein: CASSGGAEEKLFF. The CDR3 DNA is TGTGCCAGCAGCGGGGGGGCGGAAGAAAAACTGTTTTTT. The whole variable domain, remainder taken from reference TRBV28 and TRBJ1-4, is DVKVTQSSRYLVKRTGEKVFLECVQDMDHENMFWYRQDPGLGLRLIYFSYDVKMKEKGDIPEGYSVSREKKERFSLILESASTNQTSMYLCASSGGAEEKLFFGSGTQLSVL.

This clonotype was detected many times. The chain combines TRBV11-1 with TRBJ2-3; D is uncertain. Trimming removed 5 bases from V and 2 bases from J, with 17 bases in between. Germline CDR1 SGHAT, CDR2 FQDESV (reference sequence). This CDR3 contains 16 residues. This CDR3 reads CASSPITDGFTDTQYF. Written as DNA, the CDR3 is TGTGCCAGCAGCCCGATTACGGACGGATTCACAGATACGCAGTATTTT. The full variable domain, its missing parts supplied by reference TRBV11-1 and TRBJ2-3, is EAEVAQSPRYKITEKSQAVAFWCDPISGHATLYWYRQILGQGPELLVQFQDESVVDDSQLPKDRFSAERLKGVDSTLKIQPAELGDSAMYLCASSPITDGFTDTQYFGPGTRLTVL.

This clonotype was seen repeatedly, ten times or more. The chain combines TRBV20-1 with TRBJ2-7; D gene ambiguous. The CDR3 has 14 amino acids. From germline, CDR1 is DFQATT and CDR2 SNEGSKA (reference sequence). Trimming left V 2 bases short and J 3 bases short, with 14 bases between. Here the CDR3 DNA reads TGCAGTGCTAGATTGGACGGGTTTGTCTACGAGCAGTACTTC. This sequence encodes CSARLDGFVYEQYF.

This clonotype was observed at least ten times. The V gene is TRBV30, the J gene TRBJ1-2; unclear D gene. Germline CDR1 is GTSNPN and CDR2 is SVGIG (reference sequence). The CDR3 totals 15 residues. The V end was cut by 0 bases, the J end by 0 bases, with 11 bases between. Here the CDR3 reads CAWSVLGTSNYGYTF. The CDR3, as DNA: TGTGCCTGGAGTGTACTGGGCACCTCTAACTATGGCTACACCTTC. Based on the CDR3 plus reference TRBV30 and TRBJ1-2, the full variable domain is SQTIHQWPATLVQPVGSPLSLECTVEGTSNPNLYWYRQAAGRGLQLLFYSVGIGQISSEVPQNLSASRPQDRQFILSSKKLLLSDSGFYLCAWSVLGTSNYGYTFGSGTRLTVV.

V and J are TRBV6-1 and TRBJ1-6; TRBD1 matches at 8 bases. J lost 10 bases, V lost 3 bases, and 8 bases had no gene match. This CDR3 region has 15 residues. The V gene's germline CDR1 is MNHNS and CDR2 SASEGT. Written as DNA, the CDR3 is TGTGCCAGCAGTGACAGGGGGCGTGGAGGGTCACCCCTCCACTTT. As protein: CASSDRGRGGSPLHF.

Many counts were recorded for this clonotype. The chain has TRBV7-9 and TRBJ2-2; D not resolved. Trimming left V 5 bases short and J 0 bases short, with 13 bases between. Germline loops: CDR1 SEHNR, CDR2 FQNEAQ (reference sequence). The CDR3 is made up of 16 amino acids. DNA for the CDR3: TGTGCCAGCAGCACTGCAAGAACAGCGAACACCGGGGAGCTGTTTTTT. This gives the protein CASSTARTANTGELFF.

This clonotype was detected ten times or more. The chain has TRBV2 and TRBJ2-7; TRBD1 might be the D (6 bases). V was clipped by 6 bases and J by 0 bases, with 12 bases between them. This CDR3 is built from 14 residues. Germline V gives CDR1 SNHLY, CDR2 FYNNEI. The CDR3 spells CASRPDRSSYEQYF. In nucleotides, the CDR3 is TGTGCCAGCAGACCTGACAGGAGCTCCTACGAGCAGTACTTC. Full variable domain (missing parts from reference TRBV2 and TRBJ2-7): EPEVTQTPSHQVTQMGQEVILRCVPISNHLYFYWYRQILGQKVEFLVSFYNNEISEKSEIFDDQFSVERPDGSNFTLKIRSTKLEDSAMYFCASRPDRSSYEQYFGPGTRLTVT.

This clonotype was detected many times. This chain links TRBV6-5 with TRBJ2-1, with 11 bases that match TRBD2. CDR3 size: 17 residues. Germline values: CDR1 MNHEY, CDR2 SVGAGI. V dropped 0 bases and J dropped 7; count of bases not matched to a gene: 8. CDR3 sequence (DNA): TGTGCCAGCAGTTACTCATCATTGGGGACTAGCGGAAATGAGCAGTTCTTC. This translates into CASSYSSLGTSGNEQFF.

This rearrangement joins TRBV4-2 to TRBJ2-1, with 7 bases aligning to TRBD2. V lost 0 bases and J lost 7; bases outside the gene matches: 9. The length of the CDR3 is 16 residues. Germline V lookup: CDR1 LGHNA, CDR2 YNFKEQ. CDR3 coding DNA: TGTGCCAGCAGCCAAGAAATAGCGGGTCTGGGGAATGAGCAGTTCTTC. It encodes CASSQEIAGLGNEQFF.

This chain uses TRBV9 with TRBJ1-1; D gene uncertain. This CDR3 is built from 13 residues. V was clipped by 5 bases and J by 2 bases, with 10 bases between them. Germline V lookup: CDR1 SGDLS, CDR2 YYNGEE. CDR3 nucleotides: TGTGCCAGCAGTGCACAGCCTAACACTGAAGCTTTCTTT. It specifies CASSAQPNTEAFF.

The chain employs TRBV4-1 and TRBJ1-1, with D possibly TRBD1 on 5 matching bases. CDR3 length equals 13 residues. Looked up from germline, CDR1 is MGHRA and CDR2 is YSYEKL. Trimming cost V 0 bases and J 9 bases, with 11 bases left between them. CDR3 sequence: CASSQDSGSKAFF. The CDR3 DNA reads as TGCGCCAGCAGCCAAGACTCAGGGTCCAAAGCTTTCTTT.

This clonotype was counted a few times. The gene calls are TRBV6-5 and TRBJ1-4, with TRBD1 matching over 9 bases. With 2 bases clipped from V and 3 bases from J, the junction kept 7 bases outside the gene matches. The CDR3 runs 17 residues. Germline V gene sequence: CDR1 MNHEY, CDR2 SVGAGI. DNA for the CDR3: TGTGCCAGCAGTTACCCTGGGACAGGGACCTCTAATGAAAAACTGTTTTTT. Translating gives CASSYPGTGTSNEKLFF.

This clonotype has at least ten counts. The gene calls are TRBV7-3 and TRBJ2-3, with 8 bases identical to TRBD2. This CDR3 is 16 amino acids long. The ends lost 5 bases at V and 1 base at J; junction bases unmatched: 8. The V gene's germline CDR1 is SGHTA and CDR2 FQGTGA. DNA of the CDR3: TGTGCCAGCAGCCCCGATAGCGGGACCTGCACAGATACGCAGTATTTT. This codes for CASSPDSGTCTDTQYF.

This clonotype was counted between two and nine times. V usage is TRBV5-1 and J usage is TRBJ2-6; D not certain. The V gene's germline CDR1 is SGHRS and CDR2 YFSETQ. The CDR3 loop spans 17 amino acids. Trimming pared 0 bases from V and 0 bases from J, leaving 10 bases between. In nucleotides, the CDR3 is TGCGCCAGCAGCTTGGCCATCGATGGCTCTGGGGCCAACGTCCTGACTTTC. Protein sequence: CASSLAIDGSGANVLTF.

This clonotype was seen at least ten times. This rearrangement joins TRBV4-1 to TRBJ2-7; D unresolved. Trimming pared 0 bases from V and 7 bases from J, leaving 19 bases between. This CDR3 region has 16 residues. The germline V gene has CDR1 MGHRA and CDR2 YSYEKL. CDR3 amino acids: CASSQEKNFARLEQYF. In DNA, the CDR3 is TGCGCCAGCAGCCAAGAAAAAAACTTTGCCCGCTTGGAGCAGTACTTC.

This clonotype has at least ten counts. The V call is TRBV20-1, the J call TRBJ2-5; TRBD1 matches at 7 bases. Germline trimming cut 5 bases from V and 3 bases from J; bases unmatched to any gene: 3. The CDR3 totals 12 residues. Looked up from germline, CDR1 is DFQATT and CDR2 is SNEGSKA (reference sequence). This CDR3 reads CSARGQEETQYF. CDR3 nucleotides: TGCAGTGCTCGAGGACAGGAAGAGACCCAGTACTTC.

This clonotype was seen more than once but under ten times. The rearrangement links TRBV9 to TRBJ2-5, with TRBD2 matching over 11 bases. V was clipped by 5 bases and J by 2 bases; unmatched bases: 8. CDR3 length: 16 amino acids. Germline loops: CDR1 SGDLS, CDR2 YYNGEE. CDR3 nucleotides: TGTGCCAGCAGTACTACTAGCGGGAGCCGACAAGAGACCCAGTACTTC. Protein sequence: CASSTTSGSRQETQYF.

This clonotype showed up just a few times. This chain joins TRBV30 and TRBJ2-7; 7 bases align to TRBD2. J was trimmed by 2 bases and V by 2 bases; bases with no gene match: 6. CDR3 size: 14 residues. Germline V gene lookup returns CDR1 GTSNPN and CDR2 SVGIG (reference sequence). CDR3: CAWSLDRGAYEQYF. CDR3 DNA: TGTGCCTGGAGTCTGGATCGGGGGGCCTACGAGCAGTACTTC.

This clonotype was seen only a few times. The rearrangement links TRBV27 to TRBJ2-5, with a possible D match to TRBD2 (6 bases). Trimming left V 3 bases short and J 5 bases short, with 13 bases between. This CDR3 has 14 residues. Germline CDR1 MNHEY, CDR2 SMNVEV (reference sequence). CDR3 sequence reads: CASSFRPGVETQYF. CDR3 coding DNA: TGTGCCAGCAGTTTCCGTCCGGGAGTGGAGACCCAGTACTTC.